This T cell receptor beta chain was retrieved from a study of cytomegalovirus exposure and HLA in healthy donors. Germline V CDR1 and CDR2: SSHAT, FNYEAQ (reference sequence). This CDR3 spans 17 amino acids. Trimming took 2 bases from V and 4 from J, leaving 20 bases between them. 13 Jbeta primers and 60 Vbeta primers were used for the PCR. This table comes from immunoSEQ multiplex PCR, and its TCRdb copy is limited to in-frame clones, with some not included. Of about 150,000 clones listed, approximately 72% are singletons. Comments on this clone: Its antigen is undetermined.

General observations from the study: In a later analysis, DRB1 alleles had the most associated TCRs; HLA-C alleles the fewest. The authors enumerated roughly 160 TCR beta chains as linked to cytomegalovirus. A later analysis appeared to link common viral pathogens to several of the most significant clusters.

This chain connects TRBV7-7 to TRBJ2-5, with D possibly matching TRBD1 (6 bases). The source of this sequence is a man aged 18 to 35 in good health and CMV-seronegative. Material for sequencing was PBMCs. CDR3 sequence: CASSLTWGQFSGETQYF. The CDR3 bases are TGTGCCAGCAGCTTAACTTGGGGGCAATTTTCGGGAGAGACCCAGTACTTC.